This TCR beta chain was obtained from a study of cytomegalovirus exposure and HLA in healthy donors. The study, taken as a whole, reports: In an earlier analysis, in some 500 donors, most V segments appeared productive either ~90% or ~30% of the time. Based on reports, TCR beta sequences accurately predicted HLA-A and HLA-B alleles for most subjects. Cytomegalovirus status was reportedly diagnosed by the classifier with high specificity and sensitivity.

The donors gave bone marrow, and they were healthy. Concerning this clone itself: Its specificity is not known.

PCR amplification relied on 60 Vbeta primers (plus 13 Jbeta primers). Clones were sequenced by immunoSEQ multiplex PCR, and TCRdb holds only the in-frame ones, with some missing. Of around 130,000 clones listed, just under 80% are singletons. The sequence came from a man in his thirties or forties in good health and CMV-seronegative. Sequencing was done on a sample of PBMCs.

DNA for the CDR3: TGCGCCAGCAGCCTAGGACTAGCGGGACACTCCTACAATGAGCAGTTCTTC. This sequence encodes CASSLGLAGHSYNEQFF. The genes are TRBV5-1 and TRBJ2-1; 12 bases map to TRBD2. Germline values: CDR1 SGHRS, CDR2 YFSETQ. The CDR3 is made up of 17 amino acids. V lost 4 bases, J lost 0 bases, and 5 bases stayed unmatched.